Listed below are T cell receptor beta chains from one sample, sequenced in a study of T cell responses to AZD1222 COVID-19 vaccine. Here immunoSEQ multiplex PCR was the method, and the copy in TCRdb shows in-frame clones only, minus some. The table lists some 80,000 clones, around 80% of them singletons, with about 25% in the top ten. Sequencing was performed on peripheral blood, taken 28 days after the second dose of the MenACWY control vaccine. The receptor set was obtained from an adult who received the MenACWY meningococcal vaccine as a control. Each CDR3 is given with its conserved first and last residue. A D gene is named only where the DNA matches it firmly. Clone size is not always given. Where it is, it says once, few, many or a class for expanded clones.

TRBJ2-3	13	TRBV5-1	.	.	TGCGCCAGCAGCTTGGTATTCACAGATACGCAGTATTTT	CASSLVFTDTQYF
TRBJ2-6	20	TRBV5-5	once	.	TGTGCCAGCAGCTTGGAGTTCCGCCCAGGGTACAAAGCTGGGGCCAACGTCCTGACTTTC	CASSLEFRPGYKAGANVLTF
TRBJ2-1	12	TRBV7-9	.	.	TGTGCCAGCAGCTGGGACTTCAATGAGCAGTTCTTC	CASSWDFNEQFF
TRBJ1-2	17	TRBV14	.	TRBD1	TGTGCCAGCAGCCAAACTACCGGGACAGGGGGGCGGAATGGCTACACCTTC	CASSQTTGTGGRNGYTF
TRBJ1-1	14	TRBV28	.	.	TGTGCCAGCAGTTTAGTAAGGCGAGACGTCCGAGCTTTCTTT	CASSLVRRDVRAFF
TRBJ1-1	12	TRBV29-1	.	.	TGCAGCGCCCGACCCACGAACACTGAAGCTTTCTTT	CSARPTNTEAFF
TRBJ1-6	15	TRBV6-5	.	.	TGTGCCAGCAGTTACTCGCAGGGCTTCGATTCACCCCTCCACTTT	CASSYSQGFDSPLHF
TRBJ2-7	15	TRBV11-2	.	.	TGTGCCAGCAGCTTCGGGACGGCAAGCTCCTACGAGCAGTACTTC	CASSFGTASSYEQYF
TRBJ1-2	15	TRBV19	.	TRBD1	TGTGCCAGTAGCCTTCAGGGGGCCACCTACTACGGCTACACCTTC	CASSLQGATYYGYTF
TRBJ2-3	16	TRBV5-1	.	.	TGCGCCAGCAGCTTGGACGCGGGGCTTAGCACAGATACGCAGTATTTT	CASSLDAGLSTDTQYF
TRBJ2-2	15	TRBV5-1	.	.	TGCGCCAGCAGCTTGGAGGCTAGCAGGGCCGGGGAGCTGTTTTTT	CASSLEASRAGELFF
TRBJ2-7	15	TRBV28	.	TRBD1	TGTGCCAGCAGTTTAGGGACAGGGTGGGCCTACGAGCAGTACTTC	CASSLGTGWAYEQYF
TRBJ1-5	15	TRBV18	once	.	TGTGCCAGCTCGCCCGGGGAGGGACGCCATCAGCCCCAGCATTTT	CASSPGEGRHQPQHF
TRBJ2-7	14	TRBV5-4	.	.	TGTGCCAGCAGCCTTGGGGGACTGATCTACGAGCAGTACTTC	CASSLGGLIYEQYF
TRBJ2-1	16	TRBV9	.	.	TGTGCCAGCAGCCCCCAGGGAGGGGGACTATACAATGAGCAGTTCTTC	CASSPQGGGLYNEQFF
TRBJ1-2	13	TRBV30	.	.	TGTGCCTGGAGCCCTGGGTCTGCTTATGGCTACACCTTC	CAWSPGSAYGYTF
TRBJ1-1	20	TRBV4-3	.	.	TGCGCCAGCAGCCCAAAAGTTGACCGAGGAGAAAGTTTCATGAACACTGAAGCTTTCTTT	CASSPKVDRGESFMNTEAFF
TRBJ1-1	14	TRBV5-6	once	.	TGTGCCAGCAGCCTACCGGGGGGCAACACTGAAGCTTTCTTT	CASSLPGGNTEAFF
TRBJ2-2	15	TRBV19	.	.	TGTGCCAGTACCCCGGGTGGAGCTGGGACCGGGGAGCTGTTTTTT	CASTPGGAGTGELFF
TRBJ1-3	16	TRBV7-9	.	.	TGTGCCAGCAGCTTAGATCTGGGATCCTCTGGAAACACCATATATTTT	CASSLDLGSSGNTIYF
TRBJ2-1	15	TRBV29-1	.	TRBD2	TGCAGCGTTAAAAGAGGGGCGGGAGGAGGCAATGAGCAGTTCTTC	CSVKRGAGGGNEQFF
TRBJ2-2	14	TRBV30	medium-sized	.	TGTGCCTGGGGTCAGGGATGGGGCACCGGGGAGCTGTTTTTT	CAWGQGWGTGELFF
TRBJ2-5	11	TRBV20-1	few	.	TGCAGTGCTAGATTGTGGGAGACCCAGTACTTC	CSARLWETQYF
TRBJ1-3	14	TRBV6-5	.	.	TGTGCCAGCAGGGGTCCGAGGCCCGGAAACACCATATATTTT	CASRGPRPGNTIYF
TRBJ1-2	15	TRBV5-4	few	.	TGTGCCAGCAGACCCCTGGGGGGGGGATTTAATGGCTACACCTTC	CASRPLGGGFNGYTF
TRBJ2-7	14	TRBV28	few	.	TGTGCCAGCACCCCAGGGGCGGCGACCTACGAGCAGTACTTC	CASTPGAATYEQYF
TRBJ2-5	13	TRBV7-3	.	TRBD1	TGTGCCAGCAGCTTCGGGACAGAAGAGACCCAGTACTTC	CASSFGTEETQYF
TRBJ1-2	15	TRBV5-8	.	.	TGTGCCAGCAGCTTGAGTGGGCGCCAGGGGAATGGCTACACCTTC	CASSLSGRQGNGYTF
TRBJ1-1	15	TRBV10-3	.	.	TGTGCCATCAGTGAGCACGTCGCAGTGAACACTGAAGCTTTCTTT	CAISEHVAVNTEAFF
TRBJ1-5	15	TRBV5-5	.	.	TGTGCCAGCAGCTTAGACAGCTTTGTCAATCAGCCCCAGCATTTT	CASSLDSFVNQPQHF
TRBJ2-1	14	TRBV2	.	.	TGTGCCAGCACCCTTGGGCGGACCTACAATGAGCAGTTCTTC	CASTLGRTYNEQFF
TRBJ1-2	13	TRBV28	.	TRBD1	TGTGCCAGCAGCCCTCCCGGGACAGGGTTCTACACCTTC	CASSPPGTGFYTF
TRBJ2-3	15	TRBV29-1	.	.	TGCAGCGTTGGGGGAGCACGGTCCTACCTAGATACGCAGTATTTT	CSVGGARSYLDTQYF
TRBJ1-5	16	TRBV6-1	.	.	TGTGCCAGCAGTGAAGCAGCACAGGGAAGCAATCAGCCCCAGCATTTT	CASSEAAQGSNQPQHF
TRBJ1-1	18	TRBV6-2/TRBV6-3	.	.	TGTGCCAGCAGCCCTAACCCCCCCTCCGGGTGGTCGGGCACTGAAGCTTTCTTT	CASSPNPPSGWSGTEAFF
TRBJ2-3	20	TRBV5-4	.	TRBD2	TGTGCCAGCAGCTTGAGGCTGGGAGCGGGAGGGCCGACTTTAACAGATACGCAGTATTTT	CASSLRLGAGGPTLTDTQYF
TRBJ1-3	15	TRBV5-4	.	.	TGTGCCAGCAGCTCTGGGGCAGTCTCTGGAAACACCATATATTTT	CASSSGAVSGNTIYF
TRBJ2-5	13	TRBV28	.	.	TGTGCCAGCAGTCAATACGGCGGCGAGGCCCAGTACTTC	CASSQYGGEAQYF
TRBJ2-3	16	TRBV19	.	TRBD1	TGTGCCAGTAGTCCCCCCCCAGGGGGCAAGAGAGATACGCAGTATTTT	CASSPPPGGKRDTQYF
TRBJ2-3	16	TRBV7-9	.	TRBD1	TGTGCCAGCAGCTTAGTCTTGGGACAGACCCGGGATACGCAGTATTTT	CASSLVLGQTRDTQYF
TRBJ2-5	14	TRBV25-1	.	.	TGTGCCAGCAGTGAACCAGCGGGTGGAGAGACCCAGTACTTC	CASSEPAGGETQYF
TRBJ1-2	17	TRBV2	once	.	TGTGCCAGCAGTGCTTCCTTAGAGGGGGGAATGAGCTATGGCTACACCTTC	CASSASLEGGMSYGYTF
TRBJ2-1	12	TRBV28	.	.	TGTGCCAGCAGTTTCAAGGGGCATGAGCAGTTCTTC	CASSFKGHEQFF
TRBJ2-1	15	TRBV9	.	.	TGTGCCAGCAGCGTAGGAGCGCAGGTGTCGGGTGAGCAGTTCTTC	CASSVGAQVSGEQFF
TRBJ1-2	12	TRBV7-9	.	.	TGTGCCAGCAGCTTAGGGAACCATGGCTACACCTTC	CASSLGNHGYTF